This entry concerns a single T cell receptor (beta chain). The junction departs from the called germline gene at one end, perhaps through a read error. The data derive from a study of blood T cell repertoires in COVID-19. Study summary: Samples of COVID-19 (acute and convalescent) were obtained from the United States, Italy and Spain. T cells, B-cell-depleted T cells, or PBMCs supplied cDNA or gDNA.

Authors' processing steps: Counts of nucleated cells, estimated from reference gene primer amplification, were obtained. The assay was immunoSEQ multiplex PCR, and TCRdb's table has in-frame clones only and misses some. Clonal size and the V and J genes are those of that table, whereas D and trimming came from the DNA. This sample yields some 130,000 clones, of which around three quarters are seen a single time; approximately 11% belongs to the top ten. This TCR was recovered from a human donor in a cohort sampled during active COVID-19. Sequencing was carried out using peripheral blood.

The CDR3 loop is CARSPAGGGSQGTQYF. For the CDR3, the DNA is TGCGCCCGCAGTCCCGCGGGGGGGGGAAGTCAAGGGACCCAGTACTTC. J is TRBJ2-5 and V is TRBV10-2; TRBD2 aligns across 9 bases. CDR3 length equals 16 residues. CDR1 WSHSY and CDR2 SAAADI come from the germline V gene.